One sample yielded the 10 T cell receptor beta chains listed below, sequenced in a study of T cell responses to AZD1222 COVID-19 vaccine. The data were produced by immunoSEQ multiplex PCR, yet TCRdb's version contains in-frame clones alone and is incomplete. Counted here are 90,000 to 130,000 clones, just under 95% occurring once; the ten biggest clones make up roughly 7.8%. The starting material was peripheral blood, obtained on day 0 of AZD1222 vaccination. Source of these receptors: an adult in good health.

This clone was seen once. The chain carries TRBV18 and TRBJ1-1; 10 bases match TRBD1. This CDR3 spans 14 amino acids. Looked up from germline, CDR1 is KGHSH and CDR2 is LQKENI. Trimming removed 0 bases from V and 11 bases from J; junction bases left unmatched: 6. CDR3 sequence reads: CASSPPLGTGAAFF. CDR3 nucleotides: TGTGCCAGCTCACCACCGTTAGGGACAGGGGCGGCTTTCTTT.

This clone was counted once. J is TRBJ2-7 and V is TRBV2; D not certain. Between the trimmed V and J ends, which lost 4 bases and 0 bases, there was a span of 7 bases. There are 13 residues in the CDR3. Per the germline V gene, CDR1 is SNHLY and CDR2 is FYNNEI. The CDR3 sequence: CASSADGSYEQYF. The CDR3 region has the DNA TGTGCCAGCAGTGCGGACGGCTCCTACGAGCAGTACTTC.

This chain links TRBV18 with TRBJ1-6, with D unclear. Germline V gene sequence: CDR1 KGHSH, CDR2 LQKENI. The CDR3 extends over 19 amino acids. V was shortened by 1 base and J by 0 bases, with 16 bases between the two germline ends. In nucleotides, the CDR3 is TGTGCCAGCTCACCACAAGCTCCAGCTTTAAGCTCCTATAATTCACCCCTCCACTTT. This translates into CASSPQAPALSSYNSPLHF.

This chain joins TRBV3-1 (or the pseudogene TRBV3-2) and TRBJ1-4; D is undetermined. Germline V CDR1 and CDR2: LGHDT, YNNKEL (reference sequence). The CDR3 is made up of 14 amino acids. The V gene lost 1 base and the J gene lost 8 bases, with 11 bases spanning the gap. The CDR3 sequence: CASSQGGLGEKLFF. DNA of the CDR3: TGTGCCAGCAGCCAAGGAGGACTCGGCGAAAAACTGTTTTTT.

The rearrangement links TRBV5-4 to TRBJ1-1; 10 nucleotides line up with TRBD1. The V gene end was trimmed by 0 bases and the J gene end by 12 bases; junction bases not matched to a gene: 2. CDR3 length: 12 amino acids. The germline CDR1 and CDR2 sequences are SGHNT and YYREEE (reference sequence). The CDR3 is CASSLGTGGTFF. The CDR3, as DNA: TGTGCCAGCAGCTTGGGGACAGGGGGTACTTTCTTT.

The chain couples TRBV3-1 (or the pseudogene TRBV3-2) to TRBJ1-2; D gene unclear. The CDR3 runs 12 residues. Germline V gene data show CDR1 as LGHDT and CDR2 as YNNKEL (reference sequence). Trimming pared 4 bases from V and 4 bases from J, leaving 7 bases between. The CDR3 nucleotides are TGTGCCAGCAGCCCTGGATTCTATGGCTACACCTTC. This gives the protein CASSPGFYGYTF.

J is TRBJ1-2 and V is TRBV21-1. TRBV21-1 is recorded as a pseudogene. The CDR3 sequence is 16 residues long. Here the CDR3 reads CASSKKGGRGNYGYTF. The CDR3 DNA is TGTGCCAGCAGCAAAAAGGGGGGAAGGGGAAACTATGGCTACACCTTC.

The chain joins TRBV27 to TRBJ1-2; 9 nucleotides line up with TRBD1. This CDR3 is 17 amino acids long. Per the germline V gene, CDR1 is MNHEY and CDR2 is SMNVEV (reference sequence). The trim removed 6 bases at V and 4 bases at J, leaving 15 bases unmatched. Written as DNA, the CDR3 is TGTGCCAGCAGGCGCGCCCTGGACAGGGGAGGAGGCTATGGCTACACCTTC. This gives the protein CASRRALDRGGGYGYTF.

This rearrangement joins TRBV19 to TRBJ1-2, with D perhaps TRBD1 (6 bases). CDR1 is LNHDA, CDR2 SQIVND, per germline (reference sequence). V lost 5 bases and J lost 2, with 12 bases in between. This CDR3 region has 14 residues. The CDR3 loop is CASSPTGTNYGYTF. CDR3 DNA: TGTGCCAGTAGTCCAACAGGGACCAACTATGGCTACACCTTC.

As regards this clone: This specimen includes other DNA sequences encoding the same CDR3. The CDR3 DNA reads as TGCGCCAGCAGCTTGGGGGGGAACACTGAAGCTTTCTTT. Amino acids: CASSLGGNTEAFF. The chain employs TRBV5-1 and TRBJ1-1; D remains ambiguous. The V end was cut by 0 bases, the J end by 1 base, with 4 bases between. This CDR3 has 13 residues. The germline CDR1 and CDR2 sequences are SGHRS and YFSETQ.